Below are 32 T cell receptor beta chains sequenced from a single sample in a study of blood T cell repertoires in COVID-19. Generated by immunoSEQ multiplex PCR, the TCRdb table keeps only in-frame clones and is missing some. The sample includes around 21,000 clones, over 85% seen only once; the top ten take 6.3%. Source material: peripheral blood. The receptors were sampled from a woman over 75 with active COVID-19.

The chain employs TRBV9 and TRBJ2-5, with 8 positions matching TRBD1. CDR3 length: 14 amino acids. The V and J ends lost 4 bases and 1 base, in that order; junction bases with no gene match: 3. Germline V gene lookup returns CDR1 SGDLS and CDR2 YYNGEE. CDR3 loop: CASSIGTGQETQYF. CDR3 DNA sequence: TGTGCCAGCAGCATCGGGACAGGCCAAGAGACCCAGTACTTC.

The chain recombines TRBV18 with TRBJ1-5; TRBD1 matches 9 bases. The trim removed 4 bases at V and 8 bases at J, leaving 9 bases unmatched. Germline V gene data show CDR1 as KGHSH and CDR2 as LQKENI. The CDR3 runs to 15 residues. CDR3 sequence (DNA): TGTGCCAGCTCACTCTCCAGGACAGGGGCAGAGCCCCAGCATTTT. Protein sequence: CASSLSRTGAEPQHF.

This chain joins TRBV6-5 and TRBJ1-5; 7 bases are shared with TRBD1. Germline assignment: CDR1 MNHEY and CDR2 SVGAGI. This CDR3 region has 14 residues. Losses at the gene ends were 7 bases for V and 3 bases for J; bases not matched to a gene: 6. This CDR3 is CASKQGINNQPQHF. The CDR3 DNA reads TGTGCCAGCAAACAGGGGATCAACAATCAGCCCCAGCATTTT.

The V gene is TRBV4-2, the J gene TRBJ2-7; 13 bases align to TRBD2. CDR1 is LGHNA and CDR2 is YNFKEQ in the germline V gene. Trimming at V came to 5 bases and at J to 7 bases, leaving 8 bases not matched to a gene. The CDR3 is made up of 15 amino acids. As DNA, the CDR3 is TGTGCCAGCAGCATAACTAGCGGGGGGGCGGGAGAGCAGTACTTC. Protein: CASSITSGGAGEQYF.

CDR3 sequence reads: CASSEGTASYEQYF. In nucleotides, the CDR3 is TGTGCCAGCAGTGAAGGGACAGCCTCCTACGAGCAGTACTTC. The chain has TRBV2 and TRBJ2-7; D may be TRBD1 (6 bases). In germline, CDR1 is SNHLY, CDR2 FYNNEI. The CDR3 is 14 amino acids. Trimming pared 1 base from V and 0 bases from J, leaving 7 bases between.

V is TRBV6-5 and J is TRBJ2-2; the D gene is possibly TRBD2 (6 bases). Looked up from germline, CDR1 is MNHEY and CDR2 is SVGAGI. This CDR3 is built from 15 residues. V lost 7 bases and J lost 2, with 14 bases in between. The CDR3 loop is CASNLDYFNTGELFF. The CDR3 coding sequence is TGTGCCAGCAACCTGGACTACTTCAACACCGGGGAGCTGTTTTTT.

This sequence joins TRBV27 and TRBJ1-1; D is perhaps TRBD1 (6 bases). The V end was cut by 8 bases, the J end by 4 bases, with 17 bases between. The CDR3 spans 14 residues. Germline V lookup: CDR1 MNHEY, CDR2 SMNVEV (reference sequence). The CDR3 loop is CASGARGIGTEAFF. The CDR3 bases are TGTGCCAGCGGGGCCAGGGGAATCGGCACTGAAGCTTTCTTT.

The chain combines TRBV7-2 with TRBJ2-1; the D is unclear. The length of the CDR3 is 14 residues. Trimming pared 5 bases from V and 4 bases from J, leaving 12 bases between. Germline CDR1 SGHTA, CDR2 FQGNSA. CDR3 protein: CASSPGVLYNEQFF. The CDR3 region has the DNA TGTGCCAGCAGCCCAGGTGTTCTATACAATGAGCAGTTCTTC. Full variable domain (remainder filled in from reference TRBV7-2 and TRBJ2-1): GAGVSQSPSNKVTEKGKDVELRCDPISGHTALYWYRQSLGQGLEFLIYFQGNSAPDKSGLPSDRFSAERTGGSVSTLTIQRTQQEDSAVYLCASSPGVLYNEQFFGPGTRLTVL.

This clone was seen a few times. For the CDR3, the DNA is TGTGCCAGCAGCCCCTCGGGAGGGGGTTATTACGAGCAGTACTTC. Protein product: CASSPSGGGYYEQYF. V is TRBV3-1 (or the pseudogene TRBV3-2) and J is TRBJ2-7, with TRBD2 matching over 8 bases. V gave up 4 bases and J gave up 4 bases; unmatched junction bases: 9. Germline loops: CDR1 LGHDT, CDR2 YNNKEL (reference sequence). This CDR3 is built from 15 residues.

The chain couples TRBV30 to TRBJ1-4; perhaps TRBD1 as D (6 bases). CDR3 length equals 15 residues. Trimming took 3 bases from V and 0 from J, leaving 11 bases between them. Germline CDR1 reads GTSNPN; CDR2 reads SVGIG (reference sequence). CDR3 sequence (DNA): TGTGCCTGGAGGACAGGTCTTGCAACTAATGAAAAACTGTTTTTT. Its protein is CAWRTGLATNEKLFF.

The chain has TRBV27 and TRBJ1-2, with TRBD1 matching 7 bases. The CDR3 is 13 amino acids. Trimming removed 6 bases from V and 3 bases from J; junction bases left unmatched: 4. CDR1 is MNHEY, CDR2 SMNVEV, per germline (reference sequence). The CDR3 nucleotides are TGTGCCAGCAGCGAGGGGGCGGACTATGGCTACACCTTC. Protein sequence: CASSEGADYGYTF.

This chain joins TRBV5-1 and TRBJ2-3, with D tentatively TRBD2 (6 bases). The CDR3 has 15 residues. V shed 4 bases and J shed 2 bases, with 14 bases lying between them. Per the germline V gene, CDR1 is SGHRS and CDR2 is YFSETQ. CDR3 sequence: CASSPTRGDTDTQYF. In DNA form, the CDR3 reads TGCGCCAGCAGCCCGACTCGCGGGGACACAGATACGCAGTATTTT. The full variable domain, in which reference TRBV5-1 and TRBJ2-3 provide the parts outside the CDR3, is KAGVTQTPRYLIKTRGQQVTLSCSPISGHRSVSWYQQTPGQGLQFLFEYFSETQRNKGNFPGRFSGRQFSNSRSEMNVSTLELGDSALYLCASSPTRGDTDTQYFGPGTRLTVL.

The genes are TRBV29-1 and TRBJ2-5; TRBD1 might be the D (6 bases). The CDR3 has 16 amino acids. Germline V gene data show CDR1 as SQVTM and CDR2 as ANQGSEA. V gave up 4 bases and J gave up 1 base, with 19 bases separating them. Written as DNA, the CDR3 is TGCAGCGTTGGGCTTTTGAAGGGACAAGTCCAAGAGACCCAGTACTTC. Protein product: CSVGLLKGQVQETQYF.

DNA of the CDR3: TGTGCCAGCTCAGCTACTAGCGCCGAGCAGTACTTC. Translating it yields CASSATSAEQYF. V gene TRBV18 combines with J gene TRBJ2-7, with TRBD2 identical over 7 bases. Germline-derived CDR1 and CDR2 are KGHSH and LQKENI. V lost 5 bases to trimming and J lost 6 bases; unmatched junction nucleotides: 4. The CDR3 extends over 12 amino acids. Based on the CDR3 plus reference TRBV18 and TRBJ2-7, the full variable domain is NAGVMQNPRHLVRRRGQEARLRCSPMKGHSHVYWYRQLPEEGLKFMVYLQKENIIDESGMPKERFSAEFPKEGPSILRIQQVVRGDSAAYFCASSATSAEQYFGPGTRLTVT.

This clone was seen a few times. The chain combines TRBV4-3 with TRBJ2-4, with 7 bases lining up with TRBD2. The CDR3 length is 17 residues. Per the germline V gene, CDR1 is LGHNA and CDR2 is YSLEER. The V segment lost 1 base and the J segment 2 bases; nucleotides outside the gene matches: 8. The CDR3 DNA reads as TGCGCCAGCAGCCAAGGAAGGGGCGGGGGTTCCAAAAACATTCAGTACTTC. Its translation: CASSQGRGGGSKNIQYF.

The rearrangement joins TRBV27 to TRBJ1-1; D not resolved. V lost 1 base and J 1 base, leaving 10 bases between the germline ends. Looked up from germline, CDR1 is MNHEY and CDR2 is SMNVEV (reference sequence). This CDR3 is built from 15 residues. As DNA, the CDR3 is TGTGCCAGCAGTTTATTACCGTTCGGGAACACTGAAGCTTTCTTT. Amino acids: CASSLLPFGNTEAFF.

The J gene is TRBJ1-1, the V gene TRBV13; no firm D call. This CDR3 has 14 residues. Germline V gene sequence: CDR1 PRHDT, CDR2 FYEKMQ (reference sequence). Trimming removed 1 base at V and 1 base at J, with 7 bases between. Here the CDR3 reads CASSLVVGNTEAFF. CDR3 DNA sequence: TGTGCCAGCAGCTTAGTAGTCGGGAACACTGAAGCTTTCTTT.

The J gene is TRBJ1-5, the V gene TRBV7-9, with D perhaps matching TRBD1 (5 bases). Trimming took off 1 base at V and 2 bases at J, with 12 bases between the two ends. The CDR3 has 16 amino acids. Germline CDR1 is SEHNR and CDR2 is FQNEAQ (reference sequence). The CDR3 spells CASSLVLGLGNQPQHF. The CDR3 DNA follows: TGTGCCAGCAGCTTAGTCCTGGGGCTGGGCAATCAGCCCCAGCATTTT.

This clone was seen just once. The gene calls are TRBV15 and TRBJ2-3; TRBD1 aligns across 8 bases. The germline V gene has CDR1 LNHNV and CDR2 YYDKDF (reference sequence). The CDR3 extends over 19 amino acids. The junction had 12 bases not matched to a gene; V was cut back by 1 base and J by 0 bases. Written as DNA, the CDR3 is TGTGCCACCAGCAGAGTTCATTCCTTGGGACAGGTCAGCACAGATACGCAGTATTTT. Amino acids: CATSRVHSLGQVSTDTQYF.

The chain is built from TRBV5-1 and TRBJ2-1, with 8 bases matching TRBD2. V trimming: 0 bases; J trimming: 6 bases; junction bases outside the gene matches: 5. The germline V gene encodes CDR1 SGHRS and CDR2 YFSETQ. The CDR3 has 15 residues. This chain's CDR3 is CASSLAGGAVNEQFF. DNA of the CDR3: TGCGCCAGCAGCTTGGCCGGGGGGGCCGTCAATGAGCAGTTCTTC.

The rearrangement links TRBV7-2 to TRBJ2-7; D might be TRBD1 (6 bases). CDR3 length equals 15 residues. The germline V gene encodes CDR1 SGHTA and CDR2 FQGNSA. V lost 0 bases to trimming and J lost 6 bases, with 15 bases between them. The DNA for the CDR3 is TGTGCCAGCAGCTTAGCACAGGGCGCTCGAGGCGAGCAGTACTTC. This gives the protein CASSLAQGARGEQYF.

The sample holds one count of this clone. The V call is TRBV2, the J call TRBJ2-3, with a possible D match to TRBD1 (6 bases). Germline values: CDR1 SNHLY, CDR2 FYNNEI. V was pared by 3 bases and J by 5 bases, with 15 bases between. The CDR3 has 15 residues. DNA of the CDR3: TGTGCCAGCAGTGAGCCCAGGGGAATTAGAGATACGCAGTATTTT. Residues: CASSEPRGIRDTQYF.

Written as DNA, the CDR3 is TGTGCCAGCAATAGACCGGGACAGGGGAACACTGAAGCTTTCTTT. Translating it yields CASNRPGQGNTEAFF. This chain joins TRBV6-6 and TRBJ1-1; 9 bases agree with TRBD1. V trimming: 7 bases; J trimming: 1 base; junction bases outside the gene matches: 7. There are 15 residues in the CDR3. Germline V gene lookup returns CDR1 MNHNY and CDR2 SVGAGI (reference sequence).

The V call is TRBV4-1, the J call TRBJ2-7, with 8 bases matching TRBD2. Germline V lookup: CDR1 MGHRA, CDR2 YSYEKL. The J segment lost 0 bases and the V segment lost 4 bases, leaving 2 bases of the junction unmatched. CDR3 length equals 14 residues. In nucleotides, the CDR3 is TGCGCCAGCAGCCTTAGCGGGGACTCCTACGAGCAGTACTTC. It specifies CASSLSGDSYEQYF.

V is TRBV6-5 and J is TRBJ2-3; TRBD2 is a possible D gene (7 bases). The V end was cut by 2 bases, the J end by 0 bases, with 12 bases between. This CDR3 has 16 residues. CDR1 is MNHEY and CDR2 is SVGAGI in the germline V gene. The CDR3 nucleotides read TGTGCCAGCAGTTACGGAGCGGGACAAAGCACAGATACGCAGTATTTT. The encoded protein is CASSYGAGQSTDTQYF.

DNA for the CDR3: TGTGCCAGCAGCTTAGATCCGCCCTCAGGCGTTGGGGAGCTGTTTTTT. Translating it yields CASSLDPPSGVGELFF. The chain employs TRBV7-6 and TRBJ2-2, with D unresolved. Germline CDR1 SGHVS, CDR2 FNYEAQ. The CDR3 consists of 16 residues. Deletions cut 1 base from V and 8 bases from J, with 17 bases between.

This clone was detected only a few times. Other nucleotide sequences in the sample specify the same CDR3. DNA for the CDR3: TGTGCCAGCAGTTACCCCGGGACAGGGGTGGGGGAGCAGTACTTC. This sequence encodes CASSYPGTGVGEQYF. The chain employs TRBV6-5 and TRBJ2-7; 10 bases line up with TRBD1. J was trimmed by 7 bases and V by 2 bases; bases with no gene match: 8. Germline CDR1 MNHEY, CDR2 SVGAGI. This CDR3 region has 15 residues.

The gene calls are TRBV7-2 and TRBJ1-5, with 8 bases lining up with TRBD1. V lost 5 bases to trimming and J lost 3 bases; unmatched junction nucleotides: 15. Germline assignment: CDR1 SGHTA and CDR2 FQGNSA. This CDR3 is 18 amino acids long. CDR3 in amino acids: CASSIGQGPFSFNQPQHF. DNA of the CDR3: TGTGCCAGCAGCATAGGACAGGGACCTTTTTCGTTCAATCAGCCCCAGCATTTT.

This rearrangement joins TRBV7-9 to TRBJ2-2, with 7 bases fitting TRBD1. This CDR3 region has 14 residues. J gave up 6 bases and V 8 bases, and 9 bases lay outside the gene matches. Germline V lookup: CDR1 SEHNR, CDR2 FQNEAQ (reference sequence). The CDR3 DNA follows: TGTGCCAGCGCAGCTACCCAGGGGGCCGGGGAGCTGTTTTTT. Protein product: CASAATQGAGELFF.

The CDR3 nucleotides are TGTGCCAGCAGCCGACCCGGGGGAGATGGCTACACCTTC. Translation: CASSRPGGDGYTF. V gene TRBV7-3 combines with J gene TRBJ1-2; a possible D gene is TRBD1 (5 bases). Between the trimmed V and J ends, which lost 5 bases and 6 bases, there was a span of 13 bases. Germline CDR1 and CDR2: SGHTA and FQGTGA. There are 13 residues in the CDR3.

The rearrangement links TRBV7-9 to TRBJ1-6; 7 bases line up with TRBD1. J was trimmed by 7 bases and V by 5 bases; bases with no gene match: 8. Germline V gene sequence: CDR1 SEHNR, CDR2 FQNEAQ (reference sequence). CDR3 size: 15 residues. The CDR3, as DNA: TGTGCCAGCAGCGCGGCGGGACAGTTCAATTCACCCCTCCACTTT. Its translation is CASSAAGQFNSPLHF.

This clone was observed once. The chain combines TRBV7-2 with TRBJ2-6, with a weak D call TRBD1 (6 bases). There are 15 residues in the CDR3. CDR1 SGHTA and CDR2 FQGNSA come from the germline V gene. The V end was cut by 4 bases, the J end by 3 bases, with 10 bases between. The CDR3 DNA follows: TGTGCCAGCAGCTACAGGGTAGTTGGGGCCAACGTCCTGACTTTC. The encoded protein is CASSYRVVGANVLTF. The full variable domain, in which reference TRBV7-2 and TRBJ2-6 provide the parts outside the CDR3, is GAGVSQSPSNKVTEKGKDVELRCDPISGHTALYWYRQSLGQGLEFLIYFQGNSAPDKSGLPSDRFSAERTGGSVSTLTIQRTQQEDSAVYLCASSYRVVGANVLTFGAGSRLTVL.